Described below is a single TCR beta chain sequence and its context. Its antigen is unknown. The sample belongs to a study of T cells in Graves' hyperthyroidism and ophthalmopathy. Study conclusions and caveats: The model made its ophthalmopathy prediction, and onset followed a median about 6 months later.

The PBMCs were sourced from fresh peripheral blood (approximately 10 ml). It was RNA transcripts that yielded the amplified TCR beta CDR3 regions. An initial round of RT-PCR targeting the TCR CDR3 relied on the HTBI primer set. One entry per CDR3 protein, called by TCRdb with MiXCR from the multiplex PCR reads. The sample has about 350,000 distinct CDR3 sequences, 15% seen once; the top ten hold approximately 20%. The V gene lost 0 bases and the J gene lost 4 bases, with 13 bases spanning the gap. CDR3 size: 15 residues. The germline gives CDR1 SGDLS, CDR2 YYNGEE. Sequenced sample: blood. This sequence originates from a woman aged 55-70 years with Graves' ophthalmopathy. This chain uses TRBV9 with TRBJ2-5; no clear D. The CDR3 sequence is CASSVVGVGGETQYF. In DNA form, the CDR3 reads TGTGCCAGCAGCGTAGTTGGGGTGGGTGGAGAGACCCAGTACTTC.